The 22 T cell receptor beta chains in this list originate from one sample, sequenced in a study of OX40 agonist ivuxolimab in advanced cancers. Clones were sequenced by immunoSEQ multiplex PCR, and TCRdb holds only the in-frame ones, with some missing. The data show 20,000 to 25,000 clones, 85% to 90% seen once. Sample: CD4+ or CD8+ T cells sorted from blood, taken in a trial of the OX40 agonist ivuxolimab. Source of these receptors: an adult with an advanced solid tumor such as melanoma, head and neck, liver or kidney cancer.

The chain links TRBV7-2 to TRBJ2-1; 9 nucleotides line up with TRBD2. Germline lookup yields CDR1 SGHTA and CDR2 FQGNSA. The CDR3 extends over 15 amino acids. After removal of 5 bases from V and 6 bases from J, the junction contained 8 bases not matched to a gene. This chain's CDR3 is CASSLGLAGSNEQFF. The CDR3, as DNA: TGTGCCAGCAGCCTCGGGCTAGCGGGGTCCAATGAGCAGTTCTTC.

The rearrangement uses TRBV7-8 and TRBJ2-4; no firm D call. The V gene's germline CDR1 is SGHVS and CDR2 FQNEAQ. CDR3 size: 11 residues. V lost 4 bases and J lost 5, with 3 bases in between. The chain's CDR3 is CASSSQNIQYF. Written as DNA, the CDR3 is TGTGCCAGCAGCTCCCAAAACATTCAGTACTTC.

The chain recombines TRBV7-8 with TRBJ1-1; D might be TRBD1 (5 bases). Trimming pared 6 bases from V and 2 bases from J, leaving 22 bases between. This CDR3 has 17 amino acids. CDR1 and CDR2 (germline): SGHVS, FQNEAQ. The CDR3 loop is CASRDQGVRGINTEAFF. The CDR3 nucleotides read TGTGCCAGCAGAGATCAGGGTGTGCGGGGAATAAACACTGAAGCTTTCTTT.

V and J are TRBV7-9 and TRBJ2-7; D assignment may be TRBD1 or TRBD2 (6 bases each). Germline assignment: CDR1 SEHNR and CDR2 FQNEAQ (reference sequence). V lost 5 bases, J lost 2 bases, and 19 bases lay in between. This CDR3 region has 16 residues. In DNA form, the CDR3 reads TGTGCCAGCAGCCAGGTGGGGGCGGGACCAACCTACGAGCAGTACTTC. Its protein product is CASSQVGAGPTYEQYF.

The chain recombines TRBV5-8 with TRBJ2-1; no definite D call. The V gene's germline CDR1 is SGHTS and CDR2 YDEGEE. The CDR3 loop spans 13 amino acids. V lost 6 bases, J lost 4 bases, and 11 bases lay in between. The CDR3 loop is CASTFGQYNEQFF. CDR3 sequence (DNA): TGTGCCAGCACCTTTGGGCAGTACAATGAGCAGTTCTTC.

The V and J genes are TRBV5-1 and TRBJ2-1; 12 positions match TRBD2. CDR1 and CDR2 from the germline V gene are SGHRS and YFSETQ. This CDR3 has 16 residues. The J segment lost 9 bases and the V segment lost 0 bases, leaving 7 bases of the junction unmatched. The CDR3 sequence is CASSLAASGGVFEQFF. CDR3 bases: TGCGCCAGCAGCTTGGCTGCTAGCGGGGGGGTTTTTGAGCAGTTCTTC.

The chain couples TRBV9 to TRBJ1-1; a possible D gene is TRBD1 (5 bases). The CDR3 has 13 residues. Between the trimmed V and J ends, which lost 0 bases and 4 bases, there was a span of 7 bases. CDR1 and CDR2 from the germline V gene are SGDLS and YYNGEE. The CDR3: CASSVGGSTEAFF. The CDR3, as DNA: TGTGCCAGCAGCGTAGGGGGGTCCACTGAAGCTTTCTTT.

V gene TRBV5-4 combines with J gene TRBJ2-7, with TRBD2 matching over 7 bases. Germline V gene sequence: CDR1 SGHNT, CDR2 YYREEE (reference sequence). V shed 5 bases, J shed 5 bases, and the junction held 7 bases outside the gene matches. This CDR3 contains 13 residues. The CDR3 coding sequence is TGTGCCAGCAGTTTTACCGGGACTAACGAGCAGTACTTC. The encoded protein is CASSFTGTNEQYF.

The J gene is TRBJ1-3, the V gene TRBV4-1, with D unclear. Trimming removed 2 bases from V and 7 bases from J, with 12 bases in between. Per germline, CDR1 MGHRA and CDR2 YSYEKL. The CDR3 contains 14 residues. CDR3 nucleotides: TGCGCCAGCAGCCAACCAGATCTGTTCAACACCATATATTTT. It translates to CASSQPDLFNTIYF.

The V gene is TRBV5-1, the J gene TRBJ2-7; 7 positions match TRBD2. Germline loops: CDR1 SGHRS, CDR2 YFSETQ. Trimming cost V 0 bases and J 1 base; bases outside gene matches: 4. The CDR3 consists of 15 residues. The CDR3 protein is CASSLEPGGSYEQYF. CDR3 nucleotides: TGCGCCAGCAGCTTGGAACCCGGGGGGTCCTACGAGCAGTACTTC.

The gene calls are TRBV7-6 and TRBJ2-7; D remains ambiguous. V was shortened by 1 base and J by 3 bases, with 10 bases between the two germline ends. CDR1 and CDR2 (germline): SGHVS, FNYEAQ. CDR3 length equals 14 residues. CDR3: CASSLGGAFYEQYF. CDR3 DNA: TGTGCCAGCAGCTTAGGAGGCGCCTTCTACGAGCAGTACTTC.

CDR3 residues: CASTFGQYNEQFF. The CDR3, as DNA: TGTGCCAGCACCTTTGGGCAGTACAATGAGCAGTTCTTC. This chain connects TRBV7-9 to TRBJ2-1, with D unclear. Trimming took 7 bases from V and 4 from J, leaving 11 bases between them. This CDR3 contains 13 residues. CDR1 and CDR2 from the germline V gene are SEHNR and FQNEAQ (reference sequence).

The chain uses TRBV7-9 and TRBJ2-7; unclear D gene. The CDR3 has 12 amino acids. V was shortened by 4 bases and J by 7 bases, with 11 bases between the two germline ends. In germline, CDR1 is SEHNR, CDR2 FQNEAQ (reference sequence). The CDR3 nucleotides are TGTGCCAGCAGCTATTCGTCGGCTGAGCAGTACTTC. Amino acids: CASSYSSAEQYF.

CDR3 nucleotide sequence: TGTGCCAGCAGCCCCCGGACAGAACAAAGCACAGATACGCAGTATTTT. It codes for CASSPRTEQSTDTQYF. The chain recombines TRBV7-9 with TRBJ2-3, with a tentative D call TRBD1 (6 bases). The CDR3 extends over 16 amino acids. Trimming left V 5 bases short and J 0 bases short, with 15 bases between. Germline values: CDR1 SEHNR, CDR2 FQNEAQ (reference sequence).

The J gene is TRBJ2-7, the V gene TRBV11-2; 8 bases are a match to TRBD1. V dropped 1 base and J dropped 4; count of bases not matched to a gene: 3. The CDR3 loop spans 14 amino acids. Germline-derived CDR1 and CDR2 are SGHAT and FQNNGV. CDR3 in amino acids: CASSLGQGAYEQYF. For the CDR3, the DNA is TGTGCCAGCAGCTTAGGCCAGGGGGCATACGAGCAGTACTTC.

This rearrangement joins TRBV27 to TRBJ2-7, with 9 bases identical to TRBD2. Germline CDR1 and CDR2: MNHEY and SMNVEV (reference sequence). V trimming: 5 bases; J trimming: 0 bases; junction bases outside the gene matches: 5. The CDR3 runs 15 residues. CDR3 nucleotides: TGTGCCAGCAGTCCCTTTAGCGGGAGCTCCTACGAGCAGTACTTC. Translation: CASSPFSGSSYEQYF.

This chain links TRBV29-1 with TRBJ1-2; TRBD1 might be the D (6 bases). Trimming stripped 3 bases from V and 4 bases from J, with 9 bases between. The germline CDR1 and CDR2 sequences are SQVTM and ANQGSEA. The CDR3 is made up of 12 amino acids. CDR3 sequence: CSVEGGGYGYTF. The CDR3 DNA reads TGCAGCGTTGAGGGGGGCGGCTATGGCTACACCTTC.

The gene calls are TRBV11-2 and TRBJ2-7; D gene uncertain. Trimming took off 1 base at V and 0 bases at J, with 4 bases between the two ends. CDR3 length: 13 amino acids. CDR1 is SGHAT and CDR2 is FQNNGV in the germline V gene. In DNA, the CDR3 is TGTGCCAGCAGCTTAGGGAACTCCTACGAGCAGTACTTC. It yields the protein CASSLGNSYEQYF.

CDR3 amino acids: CASSSRKLRGRTGELFF. Written as DNA, the CDR3 is TGTGCCAGCAGCTCCCGAAAATTAAGGGGGAGAACCGGGGAGCTGTTTTTT. The chain combines TRBV13 with TRBJ2-2; possible D gene TRBD1, 6 bases. This CDR3 has 17 amino acids. Germline CDR1 and CDR2: PRHDT and FYEKMQ (reference sequence). The ends were cut back, 4 bases at V and 5 bases at J, with 20 bases in the middle.

The V gene is TRBV4-1, the J gene TRBJ1-1, with 12 nucleotides matching TRBD1. CDR3 length equals 15 residues. Trimming cost V 1 base and J 7 bases; bases outside gene matches: 4. Germline V CDR1 and CDR2: MGHRA, YSYEKL. The CDR3 region has the DNA TGCGCCAGCAGCCAAGGGGACAGGGGGCCTTATGAAGCTTTCTTT. Translation gives CASSQGDRGPYEAFF.

The gene calls are TRBV19 and TRBJ1-2; tentative D call: TRBD1 (5 bases). This CDR3 spans 17 amino acids. CDR1 is LNHDA, CDR2 SQIVND, per germline (reference sequence). Between the trimmed V and J ends, which lost 8 bases and 4 bases, there was a span of 26 bases. The CDR3 sequence is CASLDRDYTRLGYGYTF. The CDR3 DNA sequence: TGTGCCAGTCTCGACCGGGACTACACGAGATTGGGCTATGGCTACACCTTC. Supplemented by reference TRBV19 and TRBJ1-2, the full variable domain reads DGGITQSPKYLFRKEGQNVTLSCEQNLNHDAMYWYRQDPGQGLRLIYYSQIVNDFQKGDIAEGYSVSREKKESFPLTVTSAQKNPTAFYLCASLDRDYTRLGYGYTFGSGTRLTVV.

This rearrangement joins TRBV25-1 to TRBJ1-3, with D perhaps TRBD1 (5 bases). The CDR3 contains 14 residues. Germline values: CDR1 MGHDK, CDR2 SYGVNS. Trimming left V 8 bases short and J 2 bases short, with 13 bases between. CDR3 region: CASQSEGAGNTIYF. Here the CDR3 DNA reads TGTGCCAGCCAATCGGAAGGGGCTGGAAACACCATATATTTT.